Presented here are 3 T cell receptor beta chains from one specimen sequenced in a study of T-cell memory formation after mild COVID-19. Via MiXCR, TCRdb re-called the 5' RACE reads, giving one row per CDR3 protein. Here the sample spans 500,000 to 550,000 distinct CDR3 sequences, about a fifth being singletons. Material for sequencing was PBMCs or a T cell subset sorted from them (not recorded which). These receptors came from an adult woman who had mild COVID-19 (a few samples of this study predate the infection). Cell type and time point are not known.

This chain joins TRBV20-1 and TRBJ2-1; 7 bases agree with TRBD1. This CDR3 is 15 amino acids long. V lost 3 bases and J lost 3; bases outside the gene matches: 8. Germline lookup yields CDR1 DFQATT and CDR2 SNEGSKA (reference sequence). CDR3 in amino acids: CSASLTGALYNEQFF. In nucleotides, the CDR3 is TGCAGTGCTAGTCTCACAGGGGCGCTCTACAATGAGCAGTTCTTC.

CDR3 sequence (DNA): TGTGCCAGCAGCTACCCTAACGGGGTTAGTCAGAACACTGAAGCTTTCTTT. Translation: CASSYPNGVSQNTEAFF. The chain joins TRBV7-8 to TRBJ1-1; D gene ambiguous. V lost 4 bases to trimming and J lost 1 base, with 19 bases between them. CDR3 length: 17 residues. The germline V gene has CDR1 SGHVS and CDR2 FQNEAQ. Full variable domain (remainder filled in from reference TRBV7-8 and TRBJ1-1): GAGVSQSPRYKVAKRGQDVALRCDPISGHVSLFWYQQALGQGPEFLTYFQNEAQLDKSGLPSDRFFAERPEGSVSTLKIQRTQQEDSAVYLCASSYPNGVSQNTEAFFGQGTRLTVV.

This clonotype was detected only a few times. The V gene is TRBV5-1, the J gene TRBJ2-1; 13 positions agree with TRBD2. This CDR3 contains 16 residues. The V gene end was trimmed by 3 bases and the J gene end by 7 bases; junction bases not matched to a gene: 7. Per the germline V gene, CDR1 is SGHRS and CDR2 is YFSETQ. CDR3 DNA: TGCGCCAGCAGCTCCGAGACTAGCGGGAGGCTAAATGAGCAGTTCTTC. It encodes CASSSETSGRLNEQFF.